This passage covers 19 T cell receptor beta chains from one sample sequenced in a study of technical replicates of blood from a handful of donors. Using immunoSEQ multiplex PCR, the repertoire was profiled, and TCRdb retains in-frame clones only, with some absent. The repertoire includes approximately 76,000 clones, approximately 86% of them detected once, and 4.8% sits in the top ten. Source material: PBMCs. Every receptor here comes from a human donor in good health. Some clones in this sample may be carry-over from other donors' samples.

The rearrangement uses TRBV14 and TRBJ1-2, with TRBD1 matching 8 bases. This CDR3 has 14 residues. Germline V gene sequence: CDR1 SGHDN, CDR2 FVKESK. The V segment lost 2 bases and the J segment 7 bases; nucleotides outside the gene matches: 6. CDR3 bases: TGTGCCAGCAGCCAAAGCTCAGGGGGCTTTGGCTACACCTTC. It yields the protein CASSQSSGGFGYTF.

The chain couples TRBV7-2 to TRBJ2-5; 8 bases line up with TRBD2. V dropped 5 bases and J dropped 5; count of bases not matched to a gene: 10. From germline, CDR1 is SGHTA and CDR2 FQGNSA. This CDR3 has 15 residues. In nucleotides, the CDR3 is TGTGCCAGCAGCCAGGGAGCGGGAGTGGTTGAGACCCAGTACTTC. Translated: CASSQGAGVVETQYF.

The chain links TRBV7-3 to TRBJ2-2; 8 nucleotides agree with TRBD2. The V and J ends lost 2 bases and 1 base, in that order; junction bases with no gene match: 6. The CDR3 runs 17 residues. Germline V gene lookup returns CDR1 SGHTA and CDR2 FQGTGA. The CDR3, as DNA: TGTGCCAGCAGCTTAGGCCGGACTAGCAGGAACACCGGGGAGCTGTTTTTT. It translates to CASSLGRTSRNTGELFF.

This clone has only one observation. V is TRBV9 and J is TRBJ2-5; TRBD2 aligns across 10 bases. The CDR3 runs 16 residues. The germline CDR1 and CDR2 sequences are SGDLS and YYNGEE. Trimming cost V 6 bases and J 2 bases; bases outside gene matches: 10. The DNA of the CDR3 is TGTGCCAGCACCTCAGGTAGCGGGGGGCAACAAGAGACCCAGTACTTC. Residues: CASTSGSGGQQETQYF.

The J gene is TRBJ1-2, the V gene TRBV4-3; D remains ambiguous. Between the trimmed V and J ends, which lost 3 bases and 6 bases, there was a span of 8 bases. Per the germline V gene, CDR1 is LGHNA and CDR2 is YSLEER. This CDR3 is built from 12 residues. CDR3 amino acids: CASSHPRDGYTF. The DNA of the CDR3 is TGCGCCAGCAGCCACCCCCGGGATGGCTACACCTTC.

This clone came up a few times. The chain recombines TRBV6-1 with TRBJ2-3; 8 nucleotides align to TRBD2. V trimming: 4 bases; J trimming: 3 bases; junction bases outside the gene matches: 6. The CDR3 is 15 amino acids. The germline V gene encodes CDR1 MNHNS and CDR2 SASEGT. The CDR3, as DNA: TGTGCCAGCAGTGGACAACTAGCGGCGACAGATACGCAGTATTTT. It codes for CASSGQLAATDTQYF.

The chain has TRBV11-3 and TRBJ2-3; TRBD1 might be the D (5 bases). Germline loops: CDR1 SGHNT, CDR2 YENEEA. Trimming stripped 4 bases from V and 6 bases from J, with 11 bases between. CDR3 length equals 13 residues. This CDR3 reads CASSSLRGDTQYF. The CDR3 DNA reads as TGTGCCAGCAGCTCCCTTAGGGGTGATACGCAGTATTTT.

The chain uses TRBV7-8 and TRBJ2-2; 10 bases align to TRBD2. Germline-derived CDR1 and CDR2 are SGHVS and FQNEAQ. The CDR3 length is 15 residues. V lost 6 bases to trimming and J lost 5 bases; unmatched junction nucleotides: 6. The CDR3 sequence: CASRASGSETGELFF. CDR3 coding DNA: TGTGCCAGCAGGGCTAGCGGGAGCGAAACCGGGGAGCTGTTTTTT.

V usage is TRBV4-3 and J usage is TRBJ2-7; TRBD2 matches at 8 bases. This CDR3 has 14 residues. CDR1 is LGHNA and CDR2 is YSLEER in the germline V gene. Trimming removed 6 bases from V and 6 bases from J; junction bases left unmatched: 10. The CDR3 sequence is CASSPGTSGFEQYF. DNA for the CDR3: TGCGCCAGCAGTCCCGGGACTAGTGGTTTCGAGCAGTACTTC.

The gene calls are TRBV4-2 and TRBJ2-7, with D possibly TRBD2 on 5 matching bases. Deletions cut 3 bases from V and 5 bases from J, with 11 bases between. CDR3 size: 13 residues. Germline loops: CDR1 LGHNA, CDR2 YNFKEQ. The CDR3 bases are TGTGCCAGCAGCCATGGGGAGCGACACGAGCAGTACTTC. Amino acid sequence: CASSHGERHEQYF.

This chain uses TRBV6-1 with TRBJ1-5; 11 nucleotides agree with TRBD1. The ends lost 3 bases at V and 6 bases at J; junction bases unmatched: 1. This CDR3 contains 14 residues. The germline V gene has CDR1 MNHNS and CDR2 SASEGT. The CDR3 region is CASSDGTGGQPQHF. CDR3 bases: TGTGCCAGCAGTGACGGGACAGGGGGTCAGCCCCAGCATTTT.

The J gene is TRBJ1-2, the V gene TRBV29-1; no clear D. Trimming removed 3 bases from V and 4 bases from J, with 12 bases in between. Germline assignment: CDR1 SQVTM and CDR2 ANQGSEA. This CDR3 contains 13 residues. CDR3 region: CSVDFTSGYGYTF. CDR3 coding DNA: TGCAGCGTTGATTTTACCTCCGGCTATGGCTACACCTTC.

The chain carries TRBV7-3 and TRBJ2-7; 7 bases line up with TRBD1. The CDR3 has 15 amino acids. Germline V CDR1 and CDR2: SGHTA, FQGTGA. After removal of 5 bases from V and 3 bases from J, the junction contained 10 bases not matched to a gene. DNA of the CDR3: TGTGCCAGCAGCCTCATGATCGGGACAGACTACGAGCAGTACTTC. Translation gives CASSLMIGTDYEQYF.

V is TRBV4-1 and J is TRBJ1-2; D ambiguous. The CDR3 runs to 17 residues. With 6 bases removed from V and 1 base from J, the gap between germline ends came to 21 bases. Germline assignment: CDR1 MGHRA and CDR2 YSYEKL. The CDR3 loop reads CASRNPPTGGNNYGYTF. CDR3 DNA: TGCGCCAGCAGAAACCCTCCCACGGGAGGAAATAACTATGGCTACACCTTC.

V and J are TRBV5-1 and TRBJ2-2, with 8 bases that match TRBD1. The germline V gene encodes CDR1 SGHRS and CDR2 YFSETQ. The length of the CDR3 is 14 residues. Trimming took 4 bases from V and 3 from J; bases not matched to a gene: 2. The CDR3 coding sequence is TGCGCCAGCAGCCCGACAGGGGACACCGGGGAGCTGTTTTTT. Translated: CASSPTGDTGELFF.

This chain uses TRBV18 with TRBJ2-1; the match to TRBD1 covers 7 bases. Per the germline V gene, CDR1 is KGHSH and CDR2 is LQKENI. The CDR3 loop spans 13 amino acids. Losses at the gene ends were 6 bases for V and 6 bases for J; bases not matched to a gene: 5. The CDR3 nucleotides read TGTGCCAGCTCCCCGACAGGGTCCAATGAGCAGTTCTTC. Encoded protein: CASSPTGSNEQFF.

The chain couples TRBV6-5 to TRBJ2-1, with TRBD2 matching 7 bases. V shed 3 bases and J 7 bases; nucleotides not matched to a gene: 9. The CDR3 is 15 residues long. The germline V gene has CDR1 MNHEY and CDR2 SVGAGI. CDR3 loop: CASSYSGGSKNEQFF. The CDR3 DNA sequence: TGTGCCAGCAGTTATAGCGGCGGGAGCAAAAATGAGCAGTTCTTC.

The chain employs TRBV19 and TRBJ1-1; TRBD1 aligns across 9 bases. Germline-derived CDR1 and CDR2 are LNHDA and SQIVND (reference sequence). The CDR3 consists of 12 residues. V shed 8 bases, J shed 11 bases, and the junction held 9 bases outside the gene matches. DNA of the CDR3: TGTGCCAGTGGACAGGGGTTTCAGATGGCTTTCTTT. Protein product: CASGQGFQMAFF.

The V and J genes are TRBV5-4 and TRBJ2-2, with 9 bases fitting TRBD2. There are 17 residues in the CDR3. The V gene end was trimmed by 0 bases and the J gene end by 5 bases; junction bases not matched to a gene: 8. From germline, CDR1 is SGHNT and CDR2 YYREEE (reference sequence). In DNA form, the CDR3 reads TGTGCCAGCAGCTTGGAGCTAGCGGGGCGACGGACCGGGGAGCTGTTTTTT. Its protein is CASSLELAGRRTGELFF.